These 5 T cell receptor beta chains came from one sample sequenced in a study of T-cell reconstitution after alpha-beta-depleted transplantation in children. Unique molecular identifiers were used in preparing the TCRbeta library. TCRdb reanalysed the PCR reads using MiXCR and keeps one entry per CDR3 protein. This repertoire shows fewer than 550,000 distinct CDR3 sequences, more than 9% found once; its top ten account for 2%. The source was PBMCs, collected before TCRalphabeta/CD19-depleted stem cell transplant. The receptors here all came from a child aged 2 to 15 with inherited bone marrow failure, due to receive a stem cell transplant.

Comment on this clonotype: A much larger clone sits a single nucleotide away, making a read error possible. Since no conserved phenylalanine or tryptophan closes the CDR3, a read error is the likely cause. The chain couples TRBV7-2 to TRBJ2-5, with a weak D call TRBD2 (5 bases). There are 14 residues in the CDR3. Trimming shortened V by 0 bases and J by 5 bases, and 10 bases separated the two germline ends. Germline-derived CDR1 and CDR2 are SGHTA and FQGNSA. CDR3 DNA: TGTGCCAGCAGCTTAGCCGTTAGCGATGAGACCCAGTACCTC. It encodes CASSLAVSDETQYL.

In its sample, this clonotype was seen many times. J is TRBJ2-1 and V is TRBV6-2 or TRBV6-3, with D tentatively TRBD2 (5 bases). This CDR3 comprises 16 residues. Trimming removed 4 bases from V and 9 bases from J, with 22 bases in between. Germline loops: CDR1 MNHEY, CDR2 SVGEGT. CDR3 protein: CASSLLIFSGRGEQFF. In DNA, the CDR3 is TGTGCCAGCAGTTTACTCATCTTCTCGGGTCGGGGTGAGCAGTTCTTC.

Ten or more counts support this clonotype. The chain recombines TRBV20-1 with TRBJ1-5; D uncertain. Germline assignment: CDR1 DFQATT and CDR2 SNEGSKA (reference sequence). CDR3 length: 13 amino acids. V lost 1 base and J 7 bases, leaving 11 bases between the germline ends. The CDR3 sequence: CSARGHANQPQHF. The CDR3 nucleotides are TGCAGTGCTAGAGGACATGCAAACCAGCCCCAGCATTTT.

This clonotype was counted many times. The gene calls are TRBV7-9 and TRBJ2-3, with 9 bases fitting TRBD1. Germline V lookup: CDR1 SEHNR, CDR2 FQNEAQ (reference sequence). The CDR3 is 15 amino acids. The trim removed 5 bases at V and 5 bases at J, leaving 8 bases unmatched. The CDR3 sequence is CASSVPGQGGDTQYF. CDR3 in DNA: TGTGCCAGCAGCGTCCCGGGACAGGGCGGAGATACGCAGTATTTT. Together with reference TRBV7-9 and TRBJ2-3, the CDR3 gives the full variable domain: DTGVSQNPRHKITKRGQNVTFRCDPISEHNRLYWYRQTLGQGPEFLTYFQNEAQLEKSRLLSDRFSAERPKGSFSTLEIQRTEQGDSAMYLCASSVPGQGGDTQYFGPGTRLTVL.

This clonotype was observed at least ten times. The chain combines TRBV6-1 with TRBJ1-1, with unresolved D. The CDR3 contains 13 residues. V was pared by 1 base and J by 7 bases, with 10 bases between. Per the germline V gene, CDR1 is MNHNS and CDR2 is SASEGT. CDR3 bases: TGTGCCAGCAGTGAAGTTAGAGGCAGTGAAGCTTTCTTT. Translated: CASSEVRGSEAFF.